This TCR beta chain was found in a study of blood T cell repertoires in COVID-19. The overall study: Sites across the United States, Italy and Spain contributed samples from acute and convalescent COVID-19. The cDNA or gDNA used as material had been derived from T cells, B-cell-depleted T cells, or PBMCs.

The CDR3 contains 16 residues. The junction had 1 base not matched to a gene; V was cut back by 0 bases and J by 6 bases. Germline loops: CDR1 SGHNT, CDR2 YENEEA. This clone has only one observation. Generated by immunoSEQ multiplex PCR, the TCRdb table keeps only in-frame clones and is missing some. The repertoire holds some 75,000 clones, with more than 70% as singletons. Input material: peripheral blood. This sequence originates from a man in his 70s with active or convalescent COVID-19. This chain links TRBV11-3 with TRBJ2-1; TRBD2 matches at 14 bases. The CDR3 reads CASSLEGLAGVNEQFF. CDR3 DNA: TGTGCCAGCAGCTTAGAGGGACTAGCGGGGGTCAATGAGCAGTTCTTC.